A single sample is the source of the 3 T cell receptor beta chains below, sequenced in a study of blood T cells in healthy people across ages (dated by TCRdb to the mid-2010s). Libraries were built with 5' RACE. The run used an Illumina HiSeq 2500. A second about 7 to 11 cycle PCR used a sample-barcoded 5' primer and a J-beta primer mix. TCRdb itself trimmed the public reads at Q25 with fastp, ran MiXCR and retained productive beta chains. Rows with one shared CDR3 protein collapse into an entry with the most common genes and DNA. A total of hundreds of thousands of distinct CDR3 sequences appear in this sample, 45% to 70% of them only once. The ten largest clones take up around a quarter of the sample. The sample consisted of blood. The source of these receptors is a man in his forties or fifties in good health.

This clonotype was detected a few times. V usage is TRBV7-9 and J usage is TRBJ2-7; 10 bases are a match to TRBD1. The CDR3 extends over 14 amino acids. Germline V gene sequence: CDR1 SEHNR, CDR2 FQNEAQ (reference sequence). V was clipped by 8 bases and J by 4 bases; unmatched bases: 8. The CDR3: CASRPGQGIYEQYF. CDR3 nucleotides: TGTGCCAGCCGGCCGGGACAGGGGATTTACGAGCAGTACTTC.

The chain recombines TRBV11-2 with TRBJ2-1, with TRBD2 identical over 11 bases. Per the germline V gene, CDR1 is SGHAT and CDR2 is FQNNGV. Germline trimming cut 0 bases from V and 2 bases from J; bases unmatched to any gene: 3. The CDR3 consists of 17 residues. CDR3 protein: CASSLDLAGGTYNEQFF. In nucleotides, the CDR3 is TGTGCCAGCAGCTTAGATTTAGCGGGAGGGACCTACAATGAGCAGTTCTTC.

A few counts support this clonotype. V is TRBV27 and J is TRBJ2-7; D ambiguous. This CDR3 has 13 amino acids. Germline-derived CDR1 and CDR2 are MNHEY and SMNVEV (reference sequence). V was cut by 5 bases and J by 3 bases, with 11 bases left in between. The CDR3 nucleotides read TGTGCCAGCAGTCCGATGGGTCGCTACGAGCAGTACTTC. It encodes CASSPMGRYEQYF.